This section outlines one TCR beta chain sequence together with its context. Its antigen remains unknown. Using immunoSEQ multiplex PCR, the repertoire was profiled, and TCRdb retains in-frame clones only, with some absent. Seen here are about 59,000 clones, about 80% observed once, and the top ten hold around 2%. Trimming cost V 3 bases and J 7 bases, with 7 bases left between them. The CDR3 loop spans 11 amino acids. The germline V gene has CDR1 SGHDN and CDR2 FVKESK. This sample is drawn from a study of OX40 agonist ivuxolimab in advanced cancers. Study-level background: Given to patients was ivuxolimab, an agonistic anti-OX40 (CD134) antibody. Intravenous ivuxolimab was administered to patients every 2 weeks at 0.01 to 10 mg/kg.

Study outcomes and limitations: In general, CD8+ T cells held more expanded clones than CD4+ did, on average. At 0.1 to 3.0 mg/kg, clonal expansion of CD4+ and CD8+ blood T cells had occurred by week 6.

This material consisted of CD4+ or CD8+ T cells sorted from blood, taken in a trial of the OX40 agonist ivuxolimab. V usage is TRBV14 and J usage is TRBJ2-7; D is uncertain. The TCR was taken from an adult with an advanced solid tumor such as melanoma, head and neck, liver or kidney cancer. The CDR3 region is CASSHAFEQYF. CDR3 in DNA: TGTGCCAGCAGCCACGCTTTTGAGCAGTACTTC. Full variable domain (remainder filled in from reference TRBV14 and TRBJ2-7): EAGVTQFPSHSVIEKGQTVTLRCDPISGHDNLYWYRRVMGKEIKFLLHFVKESKQDESGMPNNRFLAERTGGTYSTLKVQPAELEDSGVYFCASSHAFEQYFGPGTRLTVT.